This passage covers 26 T cell receptor beta chains from one sample sequenced in a study of ipilimumab plus nivolumab after autologous stem cell transplantation. Method: immunoSEQ multiplex PCR; TCRdb's copy keeps in-frame clones and lacks some. The table records under 30,000 clones, approximately 86% of them present only once. This sample comprised PBMCs, obtained in a trial of ipilimumab plus nivolumab as post-transplant consolidation. These TCRs come from a male donor with diffuse large B-cell lymphoma.

The genes are TRBV6-6 and TRBJ1-1, with a weak D call TRBD1 (5 bases). V was trimmed by 11 bases and J by 0 bases, leaving 16 bases between them. The CDR3 spans 14 residues. CDR1 is MNHNY and CDR2 is SVGAGI in the germline V gene (reference sequence). CDR3 DNA sequence: TGTGCCGCGATCAGGGATGTTATGAACACTGAAGCTTTCTTT. Its translation is CAAIRDVMNTEAFF.

The gene calls are TRBV29-1 and TRBJ2-5; D gene uncertain. The CDR3 runs to 8 residues. V was pared by 7 bases and J by 5 bases, with 2 bases between. Germline values: CDR1 SQVTM, CDR2 ANQGSEA. The CDR3 nucleotides are TGCAGCGGGGAGACCCAGTACTTC. It codes for CSGETQYF.

This clone was counted once. The chain uses TRBV10-2 and TRBJ2-1; 9 bases line up with TRBD2. V was clipped by 4 bases and J by 6 bases; unmatched bases: 7. Germline V gene sequence: CDR1 WSHSY, CDR2 SAAADI. This CDR3 has 15 residues. For the CDR3, the DNA is TGCGCCAGCAGTGTAGCGGCGGGGGGGATCAATGAGCAGTTCTTC. Protein sequence: CASSVAAGGINEQFF.

This clone has a single count. The chain joins TRBV2 to TRBJ2-3; the D is unclear. The germline CDR1 and CDR2 sequences are SNHLY and FYNNEI. CDR3 length: 13 amino acids. V shed 3 bases and J shed 4 bases, with 8 bases lying between them. CDR3 amino acids: CASSESLPDTQYF. CDR3 nucleotides: TGTGCCAGCAGTGAGTCCTTACCAGATACGCAGTATTTT. Using reference TRBV2 and TRBJ2-3 for the parts outside the CDR3, the full variable domain is EPEVTQTPSHQVTQMGQEVILRCVPISNHLYFYWYRQILGQKVEFLVSFYNNEISEKSEIFDDQFSVERPDGSNFTLKIRSTKLEDSAMYFCASSESLPDTQYFGPGTRLTVL.

Here the CDR3 DNA reads TGTGCCAGCAGAGAGGGGAGGGAAAGCAATCAGCCCCAGCATTTT. Amino acid sequence: CASREGRESNQPQHF. The chain joins TRBV6-6 to TRBJ1-5; D perhaps matches TRBD1 (5 bases). Trimming took 6 bases from V and 1 from J, leaving 13 bases between them. CDR3 size: 15 residues. Germline CDR1 is MNHNY and CDR2 is SVGAGI (reference sequence).

The chain employs TRBV7-9 and TRBJ2-6; D not resolved. V was shortened by 3 bases and J by 0 bases, with 9 bases between the two germline ends. The CDR3 loop spans 16 amino acids. In germline, CDR1 is SEHNR, CDR2 FQNEAQ (reference sequence). The CDR3 bases are TGTGCCAGCAGCTTTTTGCAGCGCTCTGGGGCCAACGTCCTGACTTTC. It yields the protein CASSFLQRSGANVLTF.

This clone was detected a few times. This sample includes further DNA sequences coding for the same CDR3. The chain is built from TRBV18 and TRBJ1-1; 7 bases map to TRBD1. With V trimmed by 2 bases and J by 1 base, 1 base remained unmatched. CDR3 length: 14 amino acids. From germline, CDR1 is KGHSH and CDR2 LQKENI. This CDR3 reads CASSPTGANTEAFF. CDR3 coding DNA: TGTGCCAGCTCACCAACAGGGGCGAACACTGAAGCTTTCTTT.

This chain uses TRBV10-3 with TRBJ1-4, with D unclear. V was pared by 6 bases and J by 4 bases, with 15 bases between. Germline CDR1 and CDR2: ENHRY and SYGVKD. The CDR3 is 15 residues long. CDR3 protein: CAISEGGSDNEKLFF. The CDR3 DNA is TGTGCCATCAGCGAGGGAGGGTCCGATAATGAAAAACTGTTTTTT.

The V and J genes are TRBV25-1 and TRBJ1-6; D gene unclear. Germline values: CDR1 MGHDK, CDR2 SYGVNS. This CDR3 contains 15 residues. V was cut by 5 bases and J by 5 bases, with 13 bases left in between. Here the CDR3 DNA reads TGTGCCAGCAGTCCCTTTGAGGGTAATAATTCACCCCTCCACTTT. Translating gives CASSPFEGNNSPLHF.

This clone was seen a handful of times. The chain has TRBV4-1 and TRBJ2-1; D unresolved. The CDR3 spans 14 residues. V shed 4 bases and J shed 7 bases, with 14 bases lying between them. Germline CDR1 is MGHRA and CDR2 is YSYEKL. The CDR3 loop is CASSLTDDSNEQFF. Written as DNA, the CDR3 is TGCGCCAGCAGCCTAACCGACGACTCGAATGAGCAGTTCTTC.

As DNA, the CDR3 is TGTGCCAGTAGTATTCAGGGGCGAGGTGCCAAAAACATTCAGTACTTC. Protein: CASSIQGRGAKNIQYF. This rearrangement joins TRBV19 to TRBJ2-4; D possibly corresponds to TRBD1 (6 bases). Germline V gene lookup returns CDR1 LNHDA and CDR2 SQIVND (reference sequence). Trimming shortened V by 3 bases and J by 1 base, and 13 bases separated the two germline ends. The length of the CDR3 is 16 residues.

The J gene is TRBJ2-7, the V gene TRBV13; 10 nucleotides agree with TRBD2. Germline V gene data show CDR1 as PRHDT and CDR2 as FYEKMQ (reference sequence). Losses at the gene ends were 4 bases for V and 0 bases for J; bases not matched to a gene: 3. The CDR3 sequence is 15 residues long. In DNA, the CDR3 is TGTGCCAGCAGCTACCTAGCGGGGGCCTCCTACGAGCAGTACTTC. Residues: CASSYLAGASYEQYF.

The chain links TRBV5-4 to TRBJ2-5; TRBD2 matches 7 bases. This CDR3 contains 15 residues. Germline loops: CDR1 SGHNT, CDR2 YYREEE (reference sequence). V lost 4 bases, J lost 4 bases, and 10 bases stayed unmatched. Here the CDR3 DNA reads TGTGCCAGCAGCCAAGAGGGCCCGGGGGGAGAGACCCAGTACTTC. Amino acid sequence: CASSQEGPGGETQYF.

The DNA of the CDR3 is TGTGCCGCCGGGGGCTGGAGCAATCAGCCCCAGCATTTT. It codes for CAAGGWSNQPQHF. The chain carries TRBV19 and TRBJ1-5, with a weak D call TRBD1 (6 bases). Germline V lookup: CDR1 LNHDA, CDR2 SQIVND (reference sequence). The CDR3 is 13 amino acids. Trimming shortened V by 11 bases and J by 1 base, and 12 bases separated the two germline ends.

This clone occurred a few times. The chain is built from TRBV11-2 and TRBJ1-3; D is undetermined. This CDR3 has 16 amino acids. The V end was cut by 1 base, the J end by 0 bases, with 10 bases between. The germline CDR1 and CDR2 sequences are SGHAT and FQNNGV. CDR3 in DNA: TGTGCCAGCAGCTTAGGACATCTCAACTCTGGAAACACCATATATTTT. Protein: CASSLGHLNSGNTIYF.

This rearrangement joins TRBV9 to TRBJ2-5; 9 nucleotides align to TRBD2. V gave up 4 bases and J gave up 1 base; unmatched junction bases: 8. The germline V gene has CDR1 SGDLS and CDR2 YYNGEE. This CDR3 spans 16 amino acids. The CDR3 loop is CASSTQTSGLQETQYF. CDR3 bases: TGTGCCAGCAGCACGCAGACTAGCGGTCTCCAAGAGACCCAGTACTTC.

V is TRBV7-9 and J is TRBJ1-4; D is undetermined. CDR1 is SEHNR and CDR2 is FQNEAQ in the germline V gene (reference sequence). There are 13 residues in the CDR3. The ends were cut back, 6 bases at V and 8 bases at J, with 13 bases in the middle. As DNA, the CDR3 is TGTGCCAGCAGGGGCAGTGGGGTAGAAAAACTGTTTTTT. The encoded protein is CASRGSGVEKLFF.

The rearrangement links TRBV6-5 to TRBJ2-2; no reliable D call. The V gene's germline CDR1 is MNHEY and CDR2 SVGAGI. Trimming shortened V by 6 bases and J by 5 bases, and 7 bases separated the two germline ends. CDR3 size: 12 residues. This chain's CDR3 is CASRPATGELFF. CDR3 nucleotides: TGTGCCAGCAGACCGGCGACCGGGGAGCTGTTTTTT.

The chain has TRBV29-1 and TRBJ2-1; D is perhaps TRBD1 (5 bases). Trimming removed 7 bases at V and 6 bases at J, with 10 bases between. The CDR3 has 11 residues. Per the germline V gene, CDR1 is SQVTM and CDR2 is ANQGSEA. The CDR3 sequence is CSAGHSNEQFF. CDR3 coding DNA: TGCAGCGCAGGACACTCCAATGAGCAGTTCTTC.

This sequence joins TRBV7-2 and TRBJ2-3, with a possible D match to TRBD1 (6 bases). Trimming shortened V by 5 bases and J by 5 bases, and 20 bases separated the two germline ends. CDR3 length: 16 residues. The germline V gene encodes CDR1 SGHTA and CDR2 FQGNSA. The CDR3 is CASSPRTAYRGDTQYF. CDR3 nucleotides: TGTGCCAGCAGCCCACGGACAGCTTACCGGGGAGATACGCAGTATTTT.

CDR3 residues: CASSLADGSEAFF. The CDR3 nucleotides read TGTGCCAGCAGCTTAGCGGACGGCTCTGAAGCTTTCTTT. This chain links TRBV7-6 with TRBJ1-1; D gene unclear. V was shortened by 0 bases and J by 6 bases, with 8 bases between the two germline ends. The CDR3 covers 13 residues. Germline CDR1 SGHVS, CDR2 FNYEAQ. The whole variable domain, filled in from reference TRBV7-6 and TRBJ1-1, reads GAGVSQSPRYKVTKRGQDVALRCDPISGHVSLYWYRQALGQGPEFLTYFNYEAQQDKSGLPNDRFSAERPEGSISTLTIQRTEQRDSAMYRCASSLADGSEAFFGQGTRLTVV.

The genes are TRBV12-5 and TRBJ2-7; D is unclear. Germline lookup yields CDR1 LGHNT and CDR2 FRNRAP. Trimming shortened V by 7 bases and J by 2 bases, and 15 bases separated the two germline ends. The CDR3 length is 14 residues. CDR3 in DNA: TGTGCTAGTGCCCTGATGGCCCAAACCTACGAGCAGTACTTC. This codes for CASALMAQTYEQYF.

This clone was counted between two and nine times. The chain uses TRBV7-9 and TRBJ1-1; D not resolved. The CDR3 spans 14 residues. Germline V gene data show CDR1 as SEHNR and CDR2 as FQNEAQ (reference sequence). V lost 6 bases, J lost 0 bases, and 11 bases lay in between. For the CDR3, the DNA is TGTGCCAGCAGATTGTCCCATATGAACACTGAAGCTTTCTTT. Translating gives CASRLSHMNTEAFF.

This chain's CDR3 is CASSPQGSVQGYGYTF. For the CDR3, the DNA is TGTGCCAGCTCACCCCAGGGGTCCGTGCAGGGCTATGGCTACACCTTC. This sequence joins TRBV18 and TRBJ1-2, with D perhaps matching TRBD1 (6 bases). The V and J ends lost 3 bases and 4 bases respectively, with 18 bases between them. This CDR3 spans 16 amino acids. Germline CDR1 and CDR2: KGHSH and LQKENI.

This chain joins TRBV11-2 and TRBJ2-3; 10 positions match TRBD2. V dropped 3 bases and J dropped 8; count of bases not matched to a gene: 11. This CDR3 is 16 amino acids long. Germline V lookup: CDR1 SGHAT, CDR2 FQNNGV. The CDR3 DNA reads as TGTGCCAGCAGCTTTACAGCGGGGGGGGCTAGGGTTACGCAGTATTTT. This sequence encodes CASSFTAGGARVTQYF.

V is TRBV19 and J is TRBJ1-5; 9 positions agree with TRBD1. The CDR3 has 16 residues. From germline, CDR1 is LNHDA and CDR2 SQIVND (reference sequence). V was clipped by 1 base and J by 7 bases; unmatched bases: 8. In DNA, the CDR3 is TGTGCCAGTAGTATAGCAATAGGGACAGGGCAACAGCCCCAGCATTTT. Translation: CASSIAIGTGQQPQHF. Combining the CDR3 with reference TRBV19 and TRBJ1-5 gives the whole variable domain DGGITQSPKYLFRKEGQNVTLSCEQNLNHDAMYWYRQDPGQGLRLIYYSQIVNDFQKGDIAEGYSVSREKKESFPLTVTSAQKNPTAFYLCASSIAIGTGQQPQHFGDGTRLSIL.